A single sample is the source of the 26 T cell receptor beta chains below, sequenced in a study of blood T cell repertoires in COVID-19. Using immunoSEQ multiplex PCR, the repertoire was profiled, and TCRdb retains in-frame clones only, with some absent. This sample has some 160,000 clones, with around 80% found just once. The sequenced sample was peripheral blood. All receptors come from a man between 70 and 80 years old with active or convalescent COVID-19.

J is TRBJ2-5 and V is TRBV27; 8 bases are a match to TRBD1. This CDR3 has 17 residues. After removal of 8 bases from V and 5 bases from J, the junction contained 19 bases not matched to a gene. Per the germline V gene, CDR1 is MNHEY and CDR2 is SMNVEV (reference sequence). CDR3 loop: CASSRLRDRRVSETQYF. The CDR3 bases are TGTGCCAGCTCCCGCTTACGGGACAGGCGAGTAAGTGAGACCCAGTACTTC.

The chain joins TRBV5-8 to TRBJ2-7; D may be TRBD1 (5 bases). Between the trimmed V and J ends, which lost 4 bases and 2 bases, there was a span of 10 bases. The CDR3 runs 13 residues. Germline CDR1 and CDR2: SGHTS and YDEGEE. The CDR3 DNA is TGTGCCAGCAGCACCGACAGCACCTACGAGCAGTACTTC. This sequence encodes CASSTDSTYEQYF.

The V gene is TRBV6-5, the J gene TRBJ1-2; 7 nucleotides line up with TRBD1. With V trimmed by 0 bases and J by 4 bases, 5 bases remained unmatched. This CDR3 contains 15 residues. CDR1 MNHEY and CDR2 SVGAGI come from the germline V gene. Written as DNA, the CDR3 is TGTGCCAGCAGTTACTCGACAGGGAGCGGCTATGGCTACACCTTC. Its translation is CASSYSTGSGYGYTF.

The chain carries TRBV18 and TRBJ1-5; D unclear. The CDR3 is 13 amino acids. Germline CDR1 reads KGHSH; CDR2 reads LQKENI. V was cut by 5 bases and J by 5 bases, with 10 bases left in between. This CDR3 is CASSNLDYQPQHF. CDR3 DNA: TGTGCCAGCTCAAATTTAGATTATCAGCCCCAGCATTTT.

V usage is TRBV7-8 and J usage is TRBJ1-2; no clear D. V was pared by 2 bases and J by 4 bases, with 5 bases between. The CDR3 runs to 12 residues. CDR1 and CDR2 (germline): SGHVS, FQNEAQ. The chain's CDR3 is CASSLYSYGYTF. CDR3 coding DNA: TGTGCCAGCAGCTTATACAGCTATGGCTACACCTTC.

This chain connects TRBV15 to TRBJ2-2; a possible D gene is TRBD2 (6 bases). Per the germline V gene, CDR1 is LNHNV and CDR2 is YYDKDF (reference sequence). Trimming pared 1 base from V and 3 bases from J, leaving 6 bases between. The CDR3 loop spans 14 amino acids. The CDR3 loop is CATSRGGDTGELFF. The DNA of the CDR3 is TGTGCCACCAGCAGAGGCGGGGACACCGGGGAGCTGTTTTTT.

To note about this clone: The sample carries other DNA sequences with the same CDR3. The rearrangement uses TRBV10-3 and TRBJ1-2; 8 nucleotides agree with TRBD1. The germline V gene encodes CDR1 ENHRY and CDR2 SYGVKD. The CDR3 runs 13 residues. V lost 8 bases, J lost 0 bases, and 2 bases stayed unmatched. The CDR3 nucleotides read TGTGCCATCCGGACAGGGTCTAACTATGGCTACACCTTC. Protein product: CAIRTGSNYGYTF.

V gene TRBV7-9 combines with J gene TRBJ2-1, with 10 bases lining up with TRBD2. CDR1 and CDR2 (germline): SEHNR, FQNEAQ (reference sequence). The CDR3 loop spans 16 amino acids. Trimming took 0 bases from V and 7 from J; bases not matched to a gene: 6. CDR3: CASSLAGSGGLNEQFF. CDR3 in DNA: TGTGCCAGCAGCTTAGCCGGTAGCGGGGGGTTAAATGAGCAGTTCTTC.

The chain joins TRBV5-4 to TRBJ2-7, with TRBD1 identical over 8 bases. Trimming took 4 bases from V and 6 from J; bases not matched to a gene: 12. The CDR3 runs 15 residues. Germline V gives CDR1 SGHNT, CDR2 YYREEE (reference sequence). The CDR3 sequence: CASSNNQGARGEQYF. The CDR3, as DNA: TGTGCCAGCAGCAACAATCAGGGGGCCCGGGGCGAGCAGTACTTC.

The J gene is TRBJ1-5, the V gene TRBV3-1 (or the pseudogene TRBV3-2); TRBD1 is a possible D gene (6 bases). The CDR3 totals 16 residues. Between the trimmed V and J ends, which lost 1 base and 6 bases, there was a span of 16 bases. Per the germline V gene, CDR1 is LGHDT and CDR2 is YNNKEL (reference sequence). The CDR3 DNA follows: TGTGCCAGCAGCCAAGGAAACAGGGCTTTGGGTCAGCCCCAGCATTTT. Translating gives CASSQGNRALGQPQHF.

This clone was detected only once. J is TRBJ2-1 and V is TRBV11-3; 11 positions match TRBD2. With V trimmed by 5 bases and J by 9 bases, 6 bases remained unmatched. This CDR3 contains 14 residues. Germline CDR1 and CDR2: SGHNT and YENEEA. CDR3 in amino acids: CASSLTSGSPEQFF. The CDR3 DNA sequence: TGTGCCAGCAGCCTAACTAGCGGGAGTCCTGAGCAGTTCTTC.

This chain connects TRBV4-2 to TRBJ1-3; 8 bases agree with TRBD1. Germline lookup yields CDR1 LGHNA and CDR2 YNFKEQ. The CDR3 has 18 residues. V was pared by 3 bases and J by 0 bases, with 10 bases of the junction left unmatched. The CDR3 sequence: CASSHQGQGLSSGNTIYF. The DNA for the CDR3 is TGTGCCAGCAGCCACCAAGGACAGGGCCTAAGCTCTGGAAACACCATATATTTT.

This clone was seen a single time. CDR3 bases: TGTGCCAGCACGGTGGCAGGGCCCGAGCAGTACTTC. Amino acid sequence: CASTVAGPEQYF. The chain couples TRBV6-5 to TRBJ2-7; possibly TRBD1 for D (5 bases). This CDR3 is built from 12 residues. The germline V gene has CDR1 MNHEY and CDR2 SVGAGI. V lost 7 bases, J lost 6 bases, and 13 bases lay in between.

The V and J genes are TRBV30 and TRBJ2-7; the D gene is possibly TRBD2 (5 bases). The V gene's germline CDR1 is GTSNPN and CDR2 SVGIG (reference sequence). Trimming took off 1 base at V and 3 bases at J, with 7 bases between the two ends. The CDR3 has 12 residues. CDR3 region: CAWSEADYEQYF. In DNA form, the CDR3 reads TGTGCCTGGAGTGAAGCGGACTACGAGCAGTACTTC.

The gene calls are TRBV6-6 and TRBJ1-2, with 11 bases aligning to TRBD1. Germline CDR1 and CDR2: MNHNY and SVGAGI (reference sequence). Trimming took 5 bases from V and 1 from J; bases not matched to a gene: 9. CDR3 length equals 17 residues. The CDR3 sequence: CASSQWTGGYYNYGYTF. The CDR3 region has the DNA TGTGCCAGCAGTCAATGGACAGGGGGCTACTATAACTATGGCTACACCTTC.

Here the CDR3 reads CASSLIGGLAPGDEQFF. In nucleotides, the CDR3 is TGTGCCAGCAGCCTAATCGGGGGGCTAGCGCCCGGCGATGAGCAGTTCTTC. This chain links TRBV9 with TRBJ2-1; possible D gene TRBD2, 7 bases. Germline assignment: CDR1 SGDLS and CDR2 YYNGEE. Trimming left V 4 bases short and J 8 bases short, with 25 bases between. This CDR3 is built from 17 residues. The variable domain in full, with the rest retrieved from reference TRBV9 and TRBJ2-1, is DSGVTQTPKHLITATGQRVTLRCSPRSGDLSVYWYQQSLDQGLQFLIQYYNGEERAKGNILERFSAQQFPDLHSELNLSSLELGDSALYFCASSLIGGLAPGDEQFFGPGTRLTVL.

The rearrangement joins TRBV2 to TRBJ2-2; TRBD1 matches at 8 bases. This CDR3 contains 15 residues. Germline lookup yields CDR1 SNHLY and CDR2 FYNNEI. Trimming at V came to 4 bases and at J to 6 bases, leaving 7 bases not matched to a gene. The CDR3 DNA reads TGTGCCAGCAGTGCAAGGACAGGGTCATCCGGGGAGCTGTTTTTT. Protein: CASSARTGSSGELFF.

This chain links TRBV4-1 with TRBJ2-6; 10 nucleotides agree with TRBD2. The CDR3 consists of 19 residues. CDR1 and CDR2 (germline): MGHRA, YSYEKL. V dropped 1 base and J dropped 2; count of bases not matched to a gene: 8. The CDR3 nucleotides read TGCGCCAGCAGCCAAGTTTCCAGCGGGGGGGCGACTGGGGCCAACGTCCTGACTTTC. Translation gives CASSQVSSGGATGANVLTF.

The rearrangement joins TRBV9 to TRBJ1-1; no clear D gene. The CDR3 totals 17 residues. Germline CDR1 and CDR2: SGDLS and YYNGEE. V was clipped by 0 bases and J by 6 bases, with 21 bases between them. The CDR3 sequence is CASSVDVTPYGVAEAFF. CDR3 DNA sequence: TGTGCCAGCAGCGTAGATGTCACCCCCTACGGGGTGGCTGAAGCTTTCTTT.

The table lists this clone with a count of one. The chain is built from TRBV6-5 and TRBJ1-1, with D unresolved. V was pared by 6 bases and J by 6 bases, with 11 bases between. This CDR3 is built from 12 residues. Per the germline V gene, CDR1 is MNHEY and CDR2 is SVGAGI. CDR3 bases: TGTGCCAGCAGATTCTATGGTGCTGAAGCTTTCTTT. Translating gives CASRFYGAEAFF.

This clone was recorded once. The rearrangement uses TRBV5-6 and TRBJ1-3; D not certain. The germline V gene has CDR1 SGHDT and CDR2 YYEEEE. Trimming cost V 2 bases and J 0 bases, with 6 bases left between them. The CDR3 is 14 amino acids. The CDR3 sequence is CASSFGGSGNTIYF. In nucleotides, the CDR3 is TGTGCCAGCAGCTTCGGCGGCTCTGGAAACACCATATATTTT.

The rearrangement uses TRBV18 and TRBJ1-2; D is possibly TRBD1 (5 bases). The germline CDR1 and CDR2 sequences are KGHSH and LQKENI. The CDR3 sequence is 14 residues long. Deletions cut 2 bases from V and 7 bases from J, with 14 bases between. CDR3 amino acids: CASSPAGQLSGYTF. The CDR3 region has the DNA TGTGCCAGCTCACCAGCGGGGCAGTTGAGTGGCTACACCTTC.

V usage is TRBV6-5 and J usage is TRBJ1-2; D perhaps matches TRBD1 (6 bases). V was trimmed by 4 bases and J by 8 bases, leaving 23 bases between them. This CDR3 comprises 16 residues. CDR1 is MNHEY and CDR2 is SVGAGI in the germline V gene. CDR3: CASSLPPGTGGGGYTF. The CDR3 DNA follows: TGTGCCAGCAGTTTGCCCCCTGGGACGGGAGGGGGGGGCTACACCTTC.

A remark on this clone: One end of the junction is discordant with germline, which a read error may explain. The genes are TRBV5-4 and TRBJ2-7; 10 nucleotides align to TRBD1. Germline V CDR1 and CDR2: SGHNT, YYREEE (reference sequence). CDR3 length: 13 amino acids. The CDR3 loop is CASSLAGTGEEDF. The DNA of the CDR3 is TGTGCCAGCAGCTTGGCCGGGACAGGGGAGGAGGACTTC.

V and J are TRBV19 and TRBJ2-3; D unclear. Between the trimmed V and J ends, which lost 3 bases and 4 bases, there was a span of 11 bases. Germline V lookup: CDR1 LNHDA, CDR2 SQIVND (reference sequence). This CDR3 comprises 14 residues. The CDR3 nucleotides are TGTGCCAGTAGTATGGGCCGCGTGGCAGATACGCAGTATTTT. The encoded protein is CASSMGRVADTQYF. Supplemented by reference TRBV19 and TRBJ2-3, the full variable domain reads DGGITQSPKYLFRKEGQNVTLSCEQNLNHDAMYWYRQDPGQGLRLIYYSQIVNDFQKGDIAEGYSVSREKKESFPLTVTSAQKNPTAFYLCASSMGRVADTQYFGPGTRLTVL.

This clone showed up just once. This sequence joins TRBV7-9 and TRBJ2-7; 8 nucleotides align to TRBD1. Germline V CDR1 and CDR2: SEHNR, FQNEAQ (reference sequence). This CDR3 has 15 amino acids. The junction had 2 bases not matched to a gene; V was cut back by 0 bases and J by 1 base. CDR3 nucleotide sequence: TGTGCCAGCAGCTTAGCGCAGGGGGCGTCCTACGAGCAGTACTTC. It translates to CASSLAQGASYEQYF.